This T cell receptor (beta chain) comes out of a study of shared clonotypes between healthy human individuals. Libraries were prepared by immunoSEQ multiplex PCR; TCRdb keeps only in-frame clonotypes and omits some of them. The sample lists roughly 640,000 clones; roughly 97% were seen once. General study points: Clonotypes which were not shared had lower generation probabilities than clonotypes that all four donors shared.

CDR3 length: 16 residues. Germline-derived CDR1 and CDR2 are SGHRS and YFSETQ. The trim removed 2 bases at V and 1 base at J, leaving 6 bases unmatched. As to this clone: The antigen is not known.

This clonotype originated in a woman aged 25 to 39 in good health. The chain recombines TRBV5-1 with TRBJ2-1; 7 bases line up with TRBD2. Specimen: naive CD4+ T cells sorted from blood. Subset indicated: CD45RA+ positively selected. The CDR3 spells CASSLRLAASYNEQFF. The CDR3 coding sequence is TGCGCCAGCAGCTTAAGACTAGCCGCATCCTACAATGAGCAGTTCTTC.